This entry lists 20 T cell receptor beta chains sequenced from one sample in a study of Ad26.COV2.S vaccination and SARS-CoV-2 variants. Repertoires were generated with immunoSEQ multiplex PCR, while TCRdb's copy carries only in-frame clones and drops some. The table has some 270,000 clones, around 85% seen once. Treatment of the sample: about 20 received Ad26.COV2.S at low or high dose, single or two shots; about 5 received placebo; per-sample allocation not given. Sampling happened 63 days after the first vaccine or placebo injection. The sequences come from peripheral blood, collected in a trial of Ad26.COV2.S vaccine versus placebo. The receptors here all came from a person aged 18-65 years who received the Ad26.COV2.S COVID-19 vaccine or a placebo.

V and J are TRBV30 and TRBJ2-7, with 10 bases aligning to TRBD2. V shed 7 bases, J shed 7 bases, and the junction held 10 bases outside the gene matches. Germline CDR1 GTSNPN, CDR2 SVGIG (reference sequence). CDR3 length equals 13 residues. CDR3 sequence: CAFSLAGEEEQYF. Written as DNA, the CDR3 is TGTGCCTTTTCCCTAGCGGGGGAGGAAGAGCAGTACTTC.

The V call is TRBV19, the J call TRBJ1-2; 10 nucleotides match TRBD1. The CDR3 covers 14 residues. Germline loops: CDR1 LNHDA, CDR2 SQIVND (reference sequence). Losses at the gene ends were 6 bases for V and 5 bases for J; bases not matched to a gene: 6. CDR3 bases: TGTGCCAGTAGCCACGGGGACAGGGGTTATGGCTACACCTTC. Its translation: CASSHGDRGYGYTF.

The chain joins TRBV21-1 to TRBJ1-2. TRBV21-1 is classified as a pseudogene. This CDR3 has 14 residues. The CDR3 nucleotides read TGTGCTAGCAGCAAAGGCGGGACACTCTATGGCTACACCTTC. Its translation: CASSKGGTLYGYTF.

CDR3 protein: CASSLRGSGIYSNQPQHF. The CDR3, as DNA: TGTGCCAGCAGCCTTCGGGGTAGTGGGATTTACAGCAATCAGCCCCAGCATTTT. The genes are TRBV5-6 and TRBJ1-5; no firm D call. Per germline, CDR1 SGHDT and CDR2 YYEEEE. The CDR3 runs 18 residues. Trimming pared 4 bases from V and 1 base from J, leaving 21 bases between.

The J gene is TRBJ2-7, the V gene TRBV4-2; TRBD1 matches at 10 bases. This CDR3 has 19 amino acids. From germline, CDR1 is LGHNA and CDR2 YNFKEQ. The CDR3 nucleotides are TGTGCCAGCAGCCTTCGCCGGCGACAGGGGGCGTCCCTATCCTCCGAGCAGTACGTC. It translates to CASSLRRRQGASLSSEQYV.

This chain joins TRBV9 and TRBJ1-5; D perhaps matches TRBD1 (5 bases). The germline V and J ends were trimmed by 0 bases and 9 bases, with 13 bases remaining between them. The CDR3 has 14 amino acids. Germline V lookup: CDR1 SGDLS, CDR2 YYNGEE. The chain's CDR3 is CASSVGDGPWPQHF. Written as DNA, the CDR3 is TGTGCCAGCAGCGTAGGGGACGGTCCTTGGCCCCAGCATTTT.

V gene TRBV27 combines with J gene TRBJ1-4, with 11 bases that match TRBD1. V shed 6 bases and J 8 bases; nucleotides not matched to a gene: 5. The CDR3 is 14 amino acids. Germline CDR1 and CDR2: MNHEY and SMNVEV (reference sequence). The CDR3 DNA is TGTGCCAGCAGCTACGGGACAGGGGGGGAAAAACTGTTTTTT. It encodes CASSYGTGGEKLFF.

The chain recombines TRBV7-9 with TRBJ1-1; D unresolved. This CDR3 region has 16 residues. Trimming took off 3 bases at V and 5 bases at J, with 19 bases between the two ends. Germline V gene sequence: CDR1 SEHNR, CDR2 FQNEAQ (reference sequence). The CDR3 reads CASSLSPQTQRTEAFF. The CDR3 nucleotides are TGTGCCAGCAGCTTGAGTCCCCAAACACAAAGGACTGAAGCTTTCTTT.

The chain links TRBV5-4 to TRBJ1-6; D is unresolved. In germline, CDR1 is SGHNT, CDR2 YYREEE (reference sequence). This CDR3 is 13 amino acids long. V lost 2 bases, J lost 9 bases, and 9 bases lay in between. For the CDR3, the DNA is TGTGCCAGCAGCTTTGGCGGCCGTTCACCCCTCCACTTT. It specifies CASSFGGRSPLHF.

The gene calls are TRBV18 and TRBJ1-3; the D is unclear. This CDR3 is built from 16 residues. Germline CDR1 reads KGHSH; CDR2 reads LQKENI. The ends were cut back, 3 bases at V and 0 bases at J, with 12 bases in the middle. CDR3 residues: CASSPISQSSGNTIYF. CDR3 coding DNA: TGTGCCAGCTCACCTATCAGCCAGAGCTCTGGAAACACCATATATTTT. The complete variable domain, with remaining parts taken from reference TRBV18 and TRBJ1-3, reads NAGVMQNPRHLVRRRGQEARLRCSPMKGHSHVYWYRQLPEEGLKFMVYLQKENIIDESGMPKERFSAEFPKEGPSILRIQQVVRGDSAAYFCASSPISQSSGNTIYFGEGSWLTVV.

DNA for the CDR3: TGCAGTGCTAGCCCAGAGTATACGCAGTATTTT. Translated, it gives CSASPEYTQYF. The rearrangement joins TRBV20-1 to TRBJ2-3; D gene uncertain. The germline CDR1 and CDR2 sequences are DFQATT and SNEGSKA (reference sequence). The CDR3 consists of 11 residues. The V end lost 3 bases, the J end lost 7 bases, and 8 bases lay between the germline ends.

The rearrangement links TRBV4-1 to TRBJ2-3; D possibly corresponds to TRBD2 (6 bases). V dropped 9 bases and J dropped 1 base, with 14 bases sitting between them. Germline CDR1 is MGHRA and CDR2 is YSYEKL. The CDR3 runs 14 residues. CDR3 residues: CASRDSLGTDTQYF. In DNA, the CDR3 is TGCGCCAGTCGGGACTCCTTGGGCACAGATACGCAGTATTTT.

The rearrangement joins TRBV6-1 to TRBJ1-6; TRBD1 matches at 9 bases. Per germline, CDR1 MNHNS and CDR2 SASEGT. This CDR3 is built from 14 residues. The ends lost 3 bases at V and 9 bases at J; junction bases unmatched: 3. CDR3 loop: CASSETGGGSPLHF. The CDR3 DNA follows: TGTGCCAGCAGTGAGACAGGGGGAGGTTCACCCCTCCACTTT.

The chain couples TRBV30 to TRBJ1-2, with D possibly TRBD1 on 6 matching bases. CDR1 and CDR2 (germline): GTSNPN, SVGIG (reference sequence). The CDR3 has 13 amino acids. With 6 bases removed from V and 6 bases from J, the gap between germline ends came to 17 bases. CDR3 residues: CACNRESFDGYTF. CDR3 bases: TGTGCCTGCAACAGGGAAAGCTTCGATGGCTACACCTTC.

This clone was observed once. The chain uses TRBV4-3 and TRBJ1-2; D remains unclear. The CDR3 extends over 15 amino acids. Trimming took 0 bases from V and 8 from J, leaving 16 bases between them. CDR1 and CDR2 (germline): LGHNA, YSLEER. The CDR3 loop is CASSQEITTERGYTF. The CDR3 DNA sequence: TGCGCCAGCAGCCAAGAGATTACCACCGAGCGCGGCTACACCTTC.

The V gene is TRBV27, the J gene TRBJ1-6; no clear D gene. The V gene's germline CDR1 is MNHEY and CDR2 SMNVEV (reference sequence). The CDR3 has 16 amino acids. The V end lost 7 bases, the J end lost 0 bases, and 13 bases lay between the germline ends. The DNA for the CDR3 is TGTGCCAGCAACCCAGCCGCAAGCTCCTATAATTCACCCCTCCACTTT. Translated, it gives CASNPAASSYNSPLHF.

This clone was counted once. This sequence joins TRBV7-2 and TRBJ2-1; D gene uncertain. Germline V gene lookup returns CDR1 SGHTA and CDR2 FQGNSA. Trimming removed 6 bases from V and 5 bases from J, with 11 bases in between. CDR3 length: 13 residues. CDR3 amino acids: CASRSGPNNEQFF. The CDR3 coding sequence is TGTGCCAGCAGGTCCGGACCCAACAATGAGCAGTTCTTC.

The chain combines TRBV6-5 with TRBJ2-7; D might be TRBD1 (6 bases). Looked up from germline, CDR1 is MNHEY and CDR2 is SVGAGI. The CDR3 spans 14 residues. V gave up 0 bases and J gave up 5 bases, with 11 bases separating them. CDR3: CASSYSYRVNEQYF. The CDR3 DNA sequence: TGTGCCAGCAGTTACTCGTACAGGGTTAACGAGCAGTACTTC.

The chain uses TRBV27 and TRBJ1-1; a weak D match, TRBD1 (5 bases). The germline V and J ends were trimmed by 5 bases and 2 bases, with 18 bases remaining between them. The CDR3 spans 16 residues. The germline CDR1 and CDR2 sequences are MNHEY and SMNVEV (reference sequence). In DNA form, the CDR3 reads TGTGCCAGCAGTCCCCCGGGACCAACGCAAAACACTGAAGCTTTCTTT. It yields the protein CASSPPGPTQNTEAFF.

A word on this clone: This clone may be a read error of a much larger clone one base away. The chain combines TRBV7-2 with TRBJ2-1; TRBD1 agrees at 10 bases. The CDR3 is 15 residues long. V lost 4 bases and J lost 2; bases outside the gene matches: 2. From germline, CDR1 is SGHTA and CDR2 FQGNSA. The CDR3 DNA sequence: TGTGCCAGCAGCTCCGGACAGGGGGCCTACAATGAGCAGTTCTTC. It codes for CASSSGQGAYNEQFF. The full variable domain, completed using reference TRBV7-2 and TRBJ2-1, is GAGVSQSPSNKVTEKGKDVELRCDPISGHTALYWYRQSLGQGLEFLIYFQGNSAPDKSGLPSDRFSAERTGGSVSTLTIQRTQQEDSAVYLCASSSGQGAYNEQFFGPGTRLTVL.